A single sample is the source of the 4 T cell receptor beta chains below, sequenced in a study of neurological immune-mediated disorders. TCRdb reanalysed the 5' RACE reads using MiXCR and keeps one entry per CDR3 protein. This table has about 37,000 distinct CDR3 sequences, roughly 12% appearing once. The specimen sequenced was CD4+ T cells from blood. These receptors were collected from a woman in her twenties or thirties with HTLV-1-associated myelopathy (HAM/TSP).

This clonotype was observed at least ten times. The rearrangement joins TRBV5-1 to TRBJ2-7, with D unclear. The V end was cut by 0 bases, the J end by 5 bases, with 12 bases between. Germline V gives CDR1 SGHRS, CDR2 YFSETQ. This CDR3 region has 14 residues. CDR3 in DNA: TGCGCCAGCAGCTTGGCCCAAGGTTTTGACGAGCAGTACTTC. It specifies CASSLAQGFDEQYF. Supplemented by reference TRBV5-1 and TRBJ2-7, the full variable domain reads KAGVTQTPRYLIKTRGQQVTLSCSPISGHRSVSWYQQTPGQGLQFLFEYFSETQRNKGNFPGRFSGRQFSNSRSEMNVSTLELGDSALYLCASSLAQGFDEQYFGPGTRLTVT.

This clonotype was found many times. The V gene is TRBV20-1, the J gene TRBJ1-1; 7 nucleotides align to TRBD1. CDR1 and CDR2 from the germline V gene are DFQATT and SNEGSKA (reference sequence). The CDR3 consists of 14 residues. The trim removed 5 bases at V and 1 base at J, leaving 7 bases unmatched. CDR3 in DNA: TGCAGTGCTGGGGGAGGGGGCGAGAACACTGAAGCTTTCTTT. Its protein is CSAGGGGENTEAFF.

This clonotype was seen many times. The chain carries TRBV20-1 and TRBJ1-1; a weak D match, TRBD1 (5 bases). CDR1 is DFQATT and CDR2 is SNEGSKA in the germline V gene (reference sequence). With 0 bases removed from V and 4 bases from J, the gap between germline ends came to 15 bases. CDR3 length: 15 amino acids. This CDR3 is CSARDYHRTPTEAFF. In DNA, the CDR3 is TGCAGTGCTAGAGACTATCACAGGACACCCACTGAAGCTTTCTTT.

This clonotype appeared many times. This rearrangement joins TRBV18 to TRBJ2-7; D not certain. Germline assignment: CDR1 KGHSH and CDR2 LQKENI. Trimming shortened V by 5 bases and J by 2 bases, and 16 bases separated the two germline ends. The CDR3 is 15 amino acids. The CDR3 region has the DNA TGTGCCAGCTCATCTACACCGGGTCAGACCTACGAGCAGTACTTC. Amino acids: CASSSTPGQTYEQYF.